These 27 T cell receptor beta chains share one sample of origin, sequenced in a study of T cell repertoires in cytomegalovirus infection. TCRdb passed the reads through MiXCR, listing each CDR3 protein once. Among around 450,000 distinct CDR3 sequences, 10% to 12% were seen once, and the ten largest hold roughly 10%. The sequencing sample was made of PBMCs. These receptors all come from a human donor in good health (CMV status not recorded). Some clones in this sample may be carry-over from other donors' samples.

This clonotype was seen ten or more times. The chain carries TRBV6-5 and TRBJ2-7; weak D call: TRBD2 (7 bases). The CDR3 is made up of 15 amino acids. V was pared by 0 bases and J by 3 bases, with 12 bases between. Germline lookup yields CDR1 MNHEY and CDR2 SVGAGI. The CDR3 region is CASSYSYREGYEQYF. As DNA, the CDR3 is TGTGCCAGCAGTTACTCATACAGGGAGGGCTACGAGCAGTACTTC.

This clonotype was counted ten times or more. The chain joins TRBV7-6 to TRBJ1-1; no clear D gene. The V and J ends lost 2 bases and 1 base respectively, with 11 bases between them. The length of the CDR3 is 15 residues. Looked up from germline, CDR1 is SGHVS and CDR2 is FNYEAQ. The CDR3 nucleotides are TGTGCCAGCAGCTTAACTCGGGATCCGAACACTGAAGCTTTCTTT. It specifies CASSLTRDPNTEAFF.

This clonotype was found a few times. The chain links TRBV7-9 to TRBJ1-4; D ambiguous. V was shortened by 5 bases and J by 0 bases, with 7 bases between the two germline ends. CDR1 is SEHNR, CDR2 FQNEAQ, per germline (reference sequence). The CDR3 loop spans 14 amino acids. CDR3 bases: TGTGCCAGCAGCGACCAGACAACTAATGAAAAACTGTTTTTT. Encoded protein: CASSDQTTNEKLFF.

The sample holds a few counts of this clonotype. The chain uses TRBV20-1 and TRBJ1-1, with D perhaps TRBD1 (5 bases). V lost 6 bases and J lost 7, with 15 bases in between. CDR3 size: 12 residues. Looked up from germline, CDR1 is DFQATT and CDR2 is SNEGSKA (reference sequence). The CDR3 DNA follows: TGCAGTGCCTCGTCCGACAGAAGTGAAGCTTTCTTT. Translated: CSASSDRSEAFF.

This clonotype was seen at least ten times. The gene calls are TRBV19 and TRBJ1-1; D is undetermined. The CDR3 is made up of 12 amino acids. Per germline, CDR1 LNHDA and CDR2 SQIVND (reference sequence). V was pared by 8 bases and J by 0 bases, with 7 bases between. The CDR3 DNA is TGTGCCAGTCGCCGGGTGAACACTGAAGCTTTCTTT. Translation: CASRRVNTEAFF.

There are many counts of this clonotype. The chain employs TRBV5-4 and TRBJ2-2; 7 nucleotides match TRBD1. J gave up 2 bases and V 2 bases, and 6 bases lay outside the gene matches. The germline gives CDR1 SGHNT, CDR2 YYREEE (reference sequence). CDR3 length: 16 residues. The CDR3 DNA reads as TGTGCCAGCAGCTTTAAGACAGGGACAAACACCGGGGAGCTGTTTTTT. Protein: CASSFKTGTNTGELFF. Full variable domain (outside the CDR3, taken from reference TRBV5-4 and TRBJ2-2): ETGVTQSPTHLIKTRGQQVTLRCSSQSGHNTVSWYQQALGQGPQFIFQYYREEENGRGNFPPRFSGLQFPNYSSELNVNALELDDSALYLCASSFKTGTNTGELFFGEGSRLTVL.

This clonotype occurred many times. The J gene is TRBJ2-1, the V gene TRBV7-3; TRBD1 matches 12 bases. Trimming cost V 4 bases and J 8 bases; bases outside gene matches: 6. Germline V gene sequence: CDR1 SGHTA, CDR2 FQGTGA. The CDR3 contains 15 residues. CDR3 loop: CASSYQRDRGHEQFF. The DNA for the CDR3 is TGTGCCAGCAGCTATCAACGGGACAGGGGGCATGAGCAGTTCTTC.

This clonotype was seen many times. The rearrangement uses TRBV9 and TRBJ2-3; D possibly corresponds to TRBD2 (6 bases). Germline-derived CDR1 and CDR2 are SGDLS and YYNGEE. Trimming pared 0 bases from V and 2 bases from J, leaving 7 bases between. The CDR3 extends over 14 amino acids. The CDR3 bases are TGTGCCAGCAGCGTAGGCGGGATCACAGATACGCAGTATTTT. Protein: CASSVGGITDTQYF. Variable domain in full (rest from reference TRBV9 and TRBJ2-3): DSGVTQTPKHLITATGQRVTLRCSPRSGDLSVYWYQQSLDQGLQFLIQYYNGEERAKGNILERFSAQQFPDLHSELNLSSLELGDSALYFCASSVGGITDTQYFGPGTRLTVL.

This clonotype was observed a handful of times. This CDR3 reads CASRGRGPEKLFF. In DNA, the CDR3 is TGTGCCAGCAGGGGCAGGGGGCCTGAAAAACTGTTTTTT. V is TRBV6-5 and J is TRBJ1-4; 8 nucleotides line up with TRBD1. CDR3 length: 13 residues. CDR1 is MNHEY and CDR2 is SVGAGI in the germline V gene. The ends lost 6 bases at V and 7 bases at J; junction bases unmatched: 4.

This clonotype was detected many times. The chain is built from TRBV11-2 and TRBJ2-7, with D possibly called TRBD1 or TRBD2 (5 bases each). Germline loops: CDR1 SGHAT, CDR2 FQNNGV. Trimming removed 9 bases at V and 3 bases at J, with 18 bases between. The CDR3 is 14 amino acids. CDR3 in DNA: TGTGCCAGTTGGGCCGGGACGGAGCGCTACGAGCAGTACTTC. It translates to CASWAGTERYEQYF.

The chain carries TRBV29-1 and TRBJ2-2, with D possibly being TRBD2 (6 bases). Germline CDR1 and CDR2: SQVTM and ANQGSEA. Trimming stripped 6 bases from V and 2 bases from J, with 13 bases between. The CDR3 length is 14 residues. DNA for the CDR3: TGCAGCGTCGAGGGACTTTTCAACACCGGGGAGCTGTTTTTT. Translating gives CSVEGLFNTGELFF.

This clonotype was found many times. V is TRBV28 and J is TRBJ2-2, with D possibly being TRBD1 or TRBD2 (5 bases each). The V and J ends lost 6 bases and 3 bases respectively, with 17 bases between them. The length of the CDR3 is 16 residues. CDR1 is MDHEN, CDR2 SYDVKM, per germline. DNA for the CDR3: TGTGCCAGCAGCACCTTCCCAGGGACCTACACCGGGGAGCTGTTTTTT. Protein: CASSTFPGTYTGELFF.

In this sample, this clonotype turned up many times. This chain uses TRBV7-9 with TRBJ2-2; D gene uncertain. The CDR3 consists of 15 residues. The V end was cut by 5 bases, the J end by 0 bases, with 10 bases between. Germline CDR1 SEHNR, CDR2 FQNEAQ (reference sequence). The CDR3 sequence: CASSLSRSNTGELFF. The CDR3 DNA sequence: TGTGCCAGCAGCCTTTCCAGGTCGAACACCGGGGAGCTGTTTTTT.

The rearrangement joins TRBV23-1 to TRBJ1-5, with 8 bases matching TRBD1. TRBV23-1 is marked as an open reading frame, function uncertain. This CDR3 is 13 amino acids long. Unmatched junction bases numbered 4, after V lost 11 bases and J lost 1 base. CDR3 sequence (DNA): TGCGCCCGCCGACAGGGGAGCAATCAGCCCCAGCATTTT. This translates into CARRQGSNQPQHF.

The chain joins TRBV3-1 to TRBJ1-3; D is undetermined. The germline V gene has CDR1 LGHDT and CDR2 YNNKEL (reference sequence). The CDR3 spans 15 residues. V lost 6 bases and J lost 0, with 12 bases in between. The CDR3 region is CASSPRLNSGNTIYF. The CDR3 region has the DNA TGTGCCAGCAGTCCACGACTGAACTCTGGAAACACCATATATTTT.

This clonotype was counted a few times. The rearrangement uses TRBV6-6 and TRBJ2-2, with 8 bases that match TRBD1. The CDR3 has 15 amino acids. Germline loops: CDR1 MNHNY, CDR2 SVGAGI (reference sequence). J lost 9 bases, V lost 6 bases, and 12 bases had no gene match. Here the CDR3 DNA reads TGTGCCAGCAGCCCCGGACAGGGCGGGATCAGGGAGCTGTTTTTT. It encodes CASSPGQGGIRELFF.

CDR3 amino acids: CASSRLLQGSQYF. In DNA form, the CDR3 reads TGTGCCAGCAGTCGCCTCCTACAGGGATCGCAGTACTTC. The chain has TRBV27 and TRBJ2-7, with D tentatively TRBD1 (6 bases). The CDR3 has 13 amino acids. CDR1 and CDR2 from the germline V gene are MNHEY and SMNVEV (reference sequence). Trimming took 5 bases from V and 9 from J, leaving 17 bases between them.

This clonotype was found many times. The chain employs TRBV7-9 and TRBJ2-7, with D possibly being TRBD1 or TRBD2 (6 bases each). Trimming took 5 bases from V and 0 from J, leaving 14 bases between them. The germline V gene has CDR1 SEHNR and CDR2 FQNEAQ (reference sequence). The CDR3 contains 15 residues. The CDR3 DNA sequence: TGTGCCAGCAGCATGGGGGCGGGACACTCCTACGAGCAGTACTTC. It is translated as CASSMGAGHSYEQYF.

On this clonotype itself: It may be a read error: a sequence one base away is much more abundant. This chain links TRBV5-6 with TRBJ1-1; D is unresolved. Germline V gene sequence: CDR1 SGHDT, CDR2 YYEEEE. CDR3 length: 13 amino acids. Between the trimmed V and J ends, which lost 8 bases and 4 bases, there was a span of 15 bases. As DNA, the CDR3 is TGTGCCAGTGGCCCGGGGTCGAGCACTGAAGCTTTCTTT. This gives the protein CASGPGSSTEAFF. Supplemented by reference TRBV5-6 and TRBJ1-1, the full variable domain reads DAGVTQSPTHLIKTRGQQVTLRCSPKSGHDTVSWYQQALGQGPQFIFQYYEEEERQRGNFPDRFSGHQFPNYSSELNVNALLLGDSALYLCASGPGSSTEAFFGQGTRLTVV.

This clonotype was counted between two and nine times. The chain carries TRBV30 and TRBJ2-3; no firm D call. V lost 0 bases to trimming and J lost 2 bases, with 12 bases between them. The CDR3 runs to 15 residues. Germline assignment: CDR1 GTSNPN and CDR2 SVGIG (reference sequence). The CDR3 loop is CAWSVAGSVTDTQYF. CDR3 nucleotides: TGTGCCTGGAGTGTAGCTGGATCAGTCACAGATACGCAGTATTTT.

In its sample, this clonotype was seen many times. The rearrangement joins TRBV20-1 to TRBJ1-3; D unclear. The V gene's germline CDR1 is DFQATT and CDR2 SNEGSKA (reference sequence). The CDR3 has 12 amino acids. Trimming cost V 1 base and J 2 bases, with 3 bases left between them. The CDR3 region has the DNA TGCAGTGCTAGAGGCCCTGGAAACACCATATATTTT. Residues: CSARGPGNTIYF.

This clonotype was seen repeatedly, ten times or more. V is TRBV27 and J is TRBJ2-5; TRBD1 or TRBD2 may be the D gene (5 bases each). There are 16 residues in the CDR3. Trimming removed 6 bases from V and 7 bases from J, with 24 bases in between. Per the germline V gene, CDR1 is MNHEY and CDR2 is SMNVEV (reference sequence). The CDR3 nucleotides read TGTGCCAGCAGGGGGCCCGCGGGCGGGTCCTTCGGGACCCAGTACTTC. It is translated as CASRGPAGGSFGTQYF.

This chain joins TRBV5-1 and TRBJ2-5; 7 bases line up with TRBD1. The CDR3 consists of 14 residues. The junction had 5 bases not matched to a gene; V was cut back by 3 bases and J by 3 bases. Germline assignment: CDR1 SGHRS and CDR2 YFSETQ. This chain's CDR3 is CASSSPDREETQYF. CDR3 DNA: TGCGCCAGCAGCTCCCCAGACAGGGAAGAGACCCAGTACTTC.

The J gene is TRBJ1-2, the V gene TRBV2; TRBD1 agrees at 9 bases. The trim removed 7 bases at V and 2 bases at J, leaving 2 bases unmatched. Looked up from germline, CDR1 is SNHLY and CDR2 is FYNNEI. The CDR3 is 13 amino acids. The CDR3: CASKGQGNYGYTF. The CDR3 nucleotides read TGTGCCAGCAAGGGACAGGGAAACTATGGCTACACCTTC.

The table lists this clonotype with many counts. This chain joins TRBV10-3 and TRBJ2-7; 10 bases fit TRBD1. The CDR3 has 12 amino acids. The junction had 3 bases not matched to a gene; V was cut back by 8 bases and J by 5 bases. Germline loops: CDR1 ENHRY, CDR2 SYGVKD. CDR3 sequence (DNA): TGTGCCATCGCGGACAGGGGGGACGAGCAGTACTTC. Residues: CAIADRGDEQYF.

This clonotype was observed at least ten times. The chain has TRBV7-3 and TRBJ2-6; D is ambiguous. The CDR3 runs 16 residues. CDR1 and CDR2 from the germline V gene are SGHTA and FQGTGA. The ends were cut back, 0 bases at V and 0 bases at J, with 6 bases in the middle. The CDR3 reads CASSLTGSSGANVLTF. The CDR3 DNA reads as TGTGCCAGCAGCTTAACGGGCAGCTCTGGGGCCAACGTCCTGACTTTC.

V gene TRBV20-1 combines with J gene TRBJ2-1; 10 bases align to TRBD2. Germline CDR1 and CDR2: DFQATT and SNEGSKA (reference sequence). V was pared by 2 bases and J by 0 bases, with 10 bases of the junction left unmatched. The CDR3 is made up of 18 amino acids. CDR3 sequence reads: CSARIGASGGSSYNEQFF. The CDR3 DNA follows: TGCAGTGCTAGAATCGGGGCTAGCGGGGGCAGCTCCTACAATGAGCAGTTCTTC.